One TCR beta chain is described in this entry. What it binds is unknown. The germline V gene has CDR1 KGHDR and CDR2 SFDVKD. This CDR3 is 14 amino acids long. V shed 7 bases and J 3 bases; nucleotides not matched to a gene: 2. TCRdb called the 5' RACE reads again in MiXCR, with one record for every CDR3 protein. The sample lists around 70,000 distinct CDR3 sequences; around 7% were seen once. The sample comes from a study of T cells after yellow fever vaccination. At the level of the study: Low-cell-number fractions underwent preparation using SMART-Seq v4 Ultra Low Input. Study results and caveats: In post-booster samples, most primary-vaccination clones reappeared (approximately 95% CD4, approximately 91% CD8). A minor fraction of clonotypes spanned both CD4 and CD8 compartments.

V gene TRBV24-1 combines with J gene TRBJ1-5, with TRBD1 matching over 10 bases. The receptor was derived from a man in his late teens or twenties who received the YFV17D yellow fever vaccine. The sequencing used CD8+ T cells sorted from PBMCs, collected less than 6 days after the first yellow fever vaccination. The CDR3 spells CATSGTGANQPQHF. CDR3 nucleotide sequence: TGTGCCACCAGCGGGACAGGGGCCAATCAGCCCCAGCATTTT.